This TCR beta chain is from a study of regulatory T cells in long-lasting Graves disease. Building the TCR beta libraries relied on iRepertoire HTBI primers, and CDR3 regions underwent Arm-PCR. Each CDR3 protein gets one entry after TCRdb re-called the multiplex PCR reads with MiXCR. The sample consists of around 400,000 distinct CDR3 sequences, 12% of them appearing once. Trimming cost V 4 bases and J 6 bases; bases outside gene matches: 5. This CDR3 is built from 13 residues. Looked up from germline, CDR1 is SQVTM and CDR2 is ANQGSEA. The time point here: newly diagnosed GD, antithyroid drugs for less than 3 months. Scientists built the TCR library using RNA that was extracted from PBMCs. The same sample was also used in a study of T cells in Graves' hyperthyroidism and ophthalmopathy. From that second work: Absent ophthalmopathy progression within 18 months defined stable Graves' hyperthyroidism. A set of HTBI primers served as the primers for a first-round RT-PCR of the TCR CDR3.

This chain uses TRBV29-1 with TRBJ2-2, with 7 bases that match TRBD2. Material: peripheral blood mononuclear cells (PBMCs), obtained at new diagnosis, from a patient treated with antithyroid drugs. The clonotype originates from a woman aged 18-29 years with Graves disease. CDR3 loop: CSVGRLAAGELFF. The CDR3 bases are TGCAGCGTTGGTAGACTAGCCGCCGGGGAGCTGTTTTTT.